Presented here are 27 T cell receptor beta chains from one specimen sequenced in a study of T-cell reconstitution after alpha-beta-depleted transplantation in children listed by TCRdb under 2016. This specimen's treatment or condition label, per the study, means: allogeneic hematopoietic cell transplantation with graft depleted of TCRalphabeta T cells and CD19 B cells. Library creation used PCR. The sequencer was an Illumina HiSeq 2500. TCR library preparation used molecular barcoding, with unique molecular identifiers applied to normalize quantification of the TCRbeta repertoire. The raw public data were reprocessed by TCRdb itself: fastp quality trimming at Q25, MiXCR clonotype calling, in-frame beta chains only. Identical CDR3 protein sequences are pooled into one entry, listed with their most common genes and DNA. The table for this sample lists hundreds of thousands of distinct CDR3 sequences; roughly 15% of them were counted only once. Clones ranked in the top ten supply just over 40% of the sample.

Sequencing used PBMCs, mostly from graft donor cells, obtained 360 days after TCRalphabeta/CD19-depleted stem cell transplant. These receptors all come from a male patient under 10 years old who had a stem cell transplant for acute lymphoblastic leukemia, so the T cells may come from the graft donor.

This clonotype was detected ten times or more. The chain combines TRBV4-3 with TRBJ2-6; no clear D. The length of the CDR3 is 18 residues. Trimming took off 1 base at V and 0 bases at J, with 13 bases between the two ends. Germline V gene data show CDR1 as LGHNA and CDR2 as YSLEER. The CDR3 region is CASSQAPAVSSGANVLTF. The CDR3 DNA sequence: TGCGCCAGCAGCCAAGCTCCGGCTGTTAGCTCTGGGGCCAACGTCCTGACTTTC.

The J gene is TRBJ1-4, the V gene TRBV12-3 or TRBV12-4; possibly TRBD1 for D (5 bases). The CDR3 covers 13 residues. The V end lost 6 bases, the J end lost 10 bases, and 15 bases lay between the germline ends. The CDR3 sequence is CASRMRGAVKLFF. The CDR3 DNA reads as TGTGCCAGCAGGATGAGAGGGGCGGTAAAACTGTTTTTT.

This clonotype has just a few counts. J is TRBJ2-5 and V is TRBV15; 12 positions match TRBD2. The CDR3 extends over 17 amino acids. Germline CDR1 is LNHNV and CDR2 is YYDKDF (reference sequence). V lost 3 bases to trimming and J lost 7 bases; unmatched junction nucleotides: 12. CDR3 nucleotides: TGTGCCACCAGCAGCGGACTAGCGGGAAAAAATGCGGGGACCCAGTACTTC. Translation: CATSSGLAGKNAGTQYF. Looking up the rest from reference TRBV15 and TRBJ2-5 gives the full variable domain: DAMVIQNPRYQVTQFGKPVTLSCSQTLNHNVMYWYQQKSSQAPKLLFHYYDKDFNNEADTPDNFQSRRPNTSFCFLDIRSPGLGDTAMYLCATSSGLAGKNAGTQYFGPGTRLLVL.

The rearrangement joins TRBV6-1 to TRBJ1-1; TRBD1 might be the D (5 bases). The CDR3 consists of 16 residues. V lost 5 bases to trimming and J lost 2 bases, with 18 bases between them. The germline CDR1 and CDR2 sequences are MNHNS and SASEGT. This CDR3 is CASSRPQGTPNTEAFF. The CDR3 nucleotides are TGTGCCAGCAGTCGACCCCAGGGAACCCCAAACACTGAAGCTTTCTTT.

The chain joins TRBV4-2 to TRBJ1-1; D unresolved. In germline, CDR1 is LGHNA, CDR2 YNFKEQ. Trimming pared 0 bases from V and 3 bases from J, leaving 11 bases between. The CDR3 totals 15 residues. CDR3 bases: TGTGCCAGCAGCCAAGATCATGGACCGGACACTGAAGCTTTCTTT. Translating gives CASSQDHGPDTEAFF.

The table lists this clonotype with a few counts. The V and J genes are TRBV25-1 and TRBJ2-1; tentative D call: TRBD1 (6 bases). Trimming took off 2 bases at V and 0 bases at J, with 14 bases between the two ends. Germline lookup yields CDR1 MGHDK and CDR2 SYGVNS. CDR3 length: 17 residues. The CDR3 DNA reads TGTGCCAGCAGTGAACGAGACAGGTCAAACTCCTACAATGAGCAGTTCTTC. Amino acid sequence: CASSERDRSNSYNEQFF.

In regard to this clonotype: The CDR3 ends on some other residue instead of the conserved phenylalanine or tryptophan, so this is likely a read error. Because the CDR3's place on the DNA is in doubt, the DNA is left out and the CDR3 is given as listed by TCRdb. J is TRBJ2-7 and V is TRBV12-5; the DNA was not used to check the table's D call, TRBD1. 15 amino acids form the CDR3, both terminal residues included. CDR1 and CDR2 (germline): LGHNT, FRNRAP. Here the CDR3 reads CASGLVPLDRGIKYI.

There are a few counts of this clonotype. The CDR3 protein is CASSLGHTEAFF. The CDR3 region has the DNA TGTGCCAGCAGCTTAGGGCACACTGAAGCTTTCTTT. The gene calls are TRBV13 and TRBJ1-1; D unclear. There are 12 residues in the CDR3. Trimming pared 0 bases from V and 3 bases from J, leaving 2 bases between. CDR1 and CDR2 from the germline V gene are PRHDT and FYEKMQ (reference sequence).

This chain uses TRBV29-1 with TRBJ1-1; maybe TRBD1 (5 bases). Trimming stripped 4 bases from V and 3 bases from J, with 18 bases between. This CDR3 is built from 15 residues. The germline V gene has CDR1 SQVTM and CDR2 ANQGSEA. The CDR3 spells CSVGGYKRGDTEAFF. The DNA of the CDR3 is TGCAGCGTTGGGGGATATAAGAGAGGGGACACTGAAGCTTTCTTT.

The gene calls are TRBV9 and TRBJ2-2; D remains ambiguous. The V gene's germline CDR1 is SGDLS and CDR2 YYNGEE. Trimming removed 6 bases from V and 6 bases from J, with 9 bases in between. This CDR3 comprises 12 residues. Here the CDR3 reads CASKTAPGELFF. DNA of the CDR3: TGTGCCAGCAAAACAGCACCCGGGGAGCTGTTTTTT.

This chain joins TRBV30 and TRBJ2-1; unclear D gene. The CDR3 is 13 amino acids. The V end was cut by 1 base, the J end by 4 bases, with 8 bases between. Germline values: CDR1 GTSNPN, CDR2 SVGIG (reference sequence). The CDR3 nucleotides are TGTGCCTGGAGTGCCGACGGTTACAATGAGCAGTTCTTC. Translating gives CAWSADGYNEQFF.

This clonotype was counted many times. J is TRBJ2-7 and V is TRBV15; a weak D match, TRBD1 (6 bases). The CDR3 length is 17 residues. Trimming removed 0 bases from V and 6 bases from J, with 21 bases in between. Germline CDR1 and CDR2: LNHNV and YYDKDF (reference sequence). DNA for the CDR3: TGTGCCACCAGCAGAGATGGAGTCCCGGGACAAGAGCCCGAGCAGTACTTC. Translated: CATSRDGVPGQEPEQYF. Using reference TRBV15 and TRBJ2-7 for the parts outside the CDR3, the full variable domain is DAMVIQNPRYQVTQFGKPVTLSCSQTLNHNVMYWYQQKSSQAPKLLFHYYDKDFNNEADTPDNFQSRRPNTSFCFLDIRSPGLGDTAMYLCATSRDGVPGQEPEQYFGPGTRLTVT.

In its sample, this clonotype was seen a few times. This chain joins TRBV10-3 and TRBJ1-1; 7 bases are shared with TRBD1. Germline loops: CDR1 ENHRY, CDR2 SYGVKD. The V gene end was trimmed by 10 bases and the J gene end by 1 base; junction bases not matched to a gene: 9. This CDR3 spans 14 amino acids. The CDR3 region is CATTLGTENTEAFF. As DNA, the CDR3 is TGTGCCACCACTCTCGGGACAGAGAACACTGAAGCTTTCTTT.

The chain combines TRBV5-6 with TRBJ2-1; 7 bases are a match to TRBD2. This CDR3 contains 17 residues. The J segment lost 3 bases and the V segment lost 4 bases, leaving 13 bases of the junction unmatched. The germline CDR1 and CDR2 sequences are SGHDT and YYEEEE. CDR3 sequence (DNA): TGTGCCAGCAGCCCTCCTCGTGGGAGGGCGAACTACAATGAGCAGTTCTTC. Amino acids: CASSPPRGRANYNEQFF.

The chain is built from TRBV7-2 and TRBJ2-3; 12 bases align to TRBD2. CDR1 is SGHTA, CDR2 FQGNSA, per germline. Losses at the gene ends were 5 bases for V and 5 bases for J; bases not matched to a gene: 5. The CDR3 extends over 15 amino acids. CDR3 region: CASSPQGLAGDTQYF. The CDR3 DNA reads as TGTGCCAGCAGCCCTCAGGGACTAGCGGGAGATACGCAGTATTTT.

This clonotype came up a few times. V gene TRBV7-9 combines with J gene TRBJ2-1, with TRBD1 matching 8 bases. This CDR3 comprises 14 residues. The junction had 13 bases not matched to a gene; V was cut back by 5 bases and J by 13 bases. The germline V gene encodes CDR1 SEHNR and CDR2 FQNEAQ (reference sequence). The CDR3 DNA is TGTGCCAGCAGCACCTCGACAGGGGCGCTTGGTCAGTTCTTC. Protein sequence: CASSTSTGALGQFF. Based on the CDR3 plus reference TRBV7-9 and TRBJ2-1, the full variable domain is DTGVSQNPRHKITKRGQNVTFRCDPISEHNRLYWYRQTLGQGPEFLTYFQNEAQLEKSRLLSDRFSAERPKGSFSTLEIQRTEQGDSAMYLCASSTSTGALGQFFGPGTRLTVL.

V is TRBV5-1 and J is TRBJ2-3, with TRBD1 as a possible D gene (6 bases). The CDR3 totals 14 residues. The germline gives CDR1 SGHRS, CDR2 YFSETQ. V lost 4 bases to trimming and J lost 6 bases, with 15 bases between them. CDR3 residues: CASSGQPLGDTQYF. In nucleotides, the CDR3 is TGCGCCAGCAGCGGACAGCCTCTGGGGGATACGCAGTATTTT.

The V and J genes are TRBV29-1 and TRBJ1-3; D is unclear. This CDR3 is built from 12 residues. The V end was cut by 3 bases, the J end by 3 bases, with 6 bases between. Germline V CDR1 and CDR2: SQVTM, ANQGSEA. CDR3: CSVEVNGNTIYF. CDR3 sequence (DNA): TGCAGCGTTGAGGTAAATGGAAACACCATATATTTT.

This sequence joins TRBV4-2 and TRBJ2-2; D is possibly TRBD2 (6 bases). Trimming cost V 0 bases and J 3 bases, with 8 bases left between them. The CDR3 length is 15 residues. The germline V gene encodes CDR1 LGHNA and CDR2 YNFKEQ. The CDR3 DNA is TGTGCCAGCAGCCAAGAGGACTACTACACCGGGGAGCTGTTTTTT. It encodes CASSQEDYYTGELFF.

This clonotype was counted a few times. The rearrangement joins TRBV9 to TRBJ2-5, with D unresolved. The V end lost 2 bases, the J end lost 7 bases, and 12 bases lay between the germline ends. This CDR3 has 13 residues. Germline CDR1 is SGDLS and CDR2 is YYNGEE. CDR3 amino acids: CASSVGLVGTQYF. The CDR3 nucleotides are TGTGCCAGCAGCGTCGGGCTAGTCGGGACCCAGTACTTC.

This chain connects TRBV2 to TRBJ2-5; a weak D match, TRBD2 (6 bases). The CDR3 extends over 15 amino acids. Germline V CDR1 and CDR2: SNHLY, FYNNEI. Deletions cut 5 bases from V and 4 bases from J, with 17 bases between. CDR3 amino acids: CASSRDFTPSETQYF. Written as DNA, the CDR3 is TGTGCCAGCAGTAGGGACTTTACCCCCTCAGAGACCCAGTACTTC.

The sample holds many counts of this clonotype. Written as DNA, the CDR3 is TGTGCCAGCAGCTTAGAAAGGGACTCCGAAAAACTGTTTTTT. Residues: CASSLERDSEKLFF. The genes are TRBV7-9 and TRBJ1-4, with D perhaps TRBD1 (5 bases). Trimming shortened V by 1 base and J by 8 bases, and 11 bases separated the two germline ends. The length of the CDR3 is 14 residues. Germline V gene data show CDR1 as SEHNR and CDR2 as FQNEAQ (reference sequence).

The J gene is TRBJ2-7, the V gene TRBV12-3 or TRBV12-4, with a tentative D call TRBD1 (5 bases). Trimming pared 2 bases from V and 3 bases from J, leaving 11 bases between. CDR3 length equals 14 residues. CDR3 region: CASSLLRQRYEQYF. Here the CDR3 DNA reads TGTGCCAGCAGTTTACTGCGACAGCGCTACGAGCAGTACTTC.

This clonotype was recorded at least ten times. J is TRBJ2-7 and V is TRBV29-1; D remains unclear. The length of the CDR3 is 12 residues. V was trimmed by 5 bases and J by 5 bases, leaving 13 bases between them. The germline V gene encodes CDR1 SQVTM and CDR2 ANQGSEA. CDR3 DNA sequence: TGCAGCGTTAGGATCCGGTTCGACGAGCAGTACTTC. This sequence encodes CSVRIRFDEQYF.

The table lists this clonotype with a few counts. This sequence joins TRBV29-1 and TRBJ2-2; D is uncertain. The length of the CDR3 is 14 residues. Germline CDR1 SQVTM, CDR2 ANQGSEA. The ends were cut back, 6 bases at V and 0 bases at J, with 11 bases in the middle. This CDR3 reads CSVRTGSNTGELFF. DNA for the CDR3: TGCAGCGTCAGAACCGGATCGAACACCGGGGAGCTGTTTTTT.

The CDR3 DNA sequence: TGTGCCAGCAGTTTAGGTGGGGACAGCGGAACTTCCCAGCATTTT. Translating gives CASSLGGDSGTSQHF. This chain joins TRBV12-3 or TRBV12-4 and TRBJ1-5, with 7 bases lining up with TRBD1. The CDR3 runs to 15 residues. V dropped 1 base and J dropped 11; count of bases not matched to a gene: 11.

The V gene is TRBV9, the J gene TRBJ2-7; D unresolved. Trimming removed 0 bases from V and 3 bases from J, with 7 bases in between. The CDR3 has 13 residues. Germline assignment: CDR1 SGDLS and CDR2 YYNGEE. For the CDR3, the DNA is TGTGCCAGCAGCGTAGCCCCCCTCTACGAGCAGTACTTC. It translates to CASSVAPLYEQYF. The full variable domain, completed using reference TRBV9 and TRBJ2-7, is DSGVTQTPKHLITATGQRVTLRCSPRSGDLSVYWYQQSLDQGLQFLIQYYNGEERAKGNILERFSAQQFPDLHSELNLSSLELGDSALYFCASSVAPLYEQYFGPGTRLTVT.